One T cell receptor beta chain is described in this entry. Assay: immunoSEQ multiplex PCR; the TCRdb copy retains only in-frame clones and omits some. Among some 200,000 clones listed, 85% to 90% were seen once. The data are from a study of blood T cell repertoires in COVID-19. About the study: From T cells, B-cell-depleted T cells, or PBMCs came the material, which was cDNA or gDNA.

This CDR3 region has 14 residues. Per germline, CDR1 SGDLS and CDR2 YYNGEE. Trimming took 3 bases from V and 5 from J; bases not matched to a gene: 7. This sequence originates from a woman in her sixties or seventies with acute or convalescent COVID-19. The chain joins TRBV9 to TRBJ2-5, with 7 bases that match TRBD1. The source material was peripheral blood. The DNA for the CDR3 is TGTGCCAGCAGCGCCTCACAGGGACAGGAGACCCAGTACTTC. This encodes CASSASQGQETQYF.